The 14 T cell receptor beta chains below all came from one sample that was sequenced in a study of cytomegalovirus exposure and HLA in healthy donors. A multiplex PCR was run with 60 Vbeta primers and 13 Jbeta primers. Sequenced by immunoSEQ multiplex PCR; TCRdb stores in-frame clones only, minus some. The sample yields 160,000 or so clones, 78% seen once. Material for sequencing was PBMCs. Source of these receptors: a male donor in good health and CMV-seronegative.

The chain couples TRBV6-1 to TRBJ1-6, with TRBD1 as a possible D gene (6 bases). The V end lost 3 bases, the J end lost 9 bases, and 9 bases lay between the germline ends. This CDR3 spans 13 amino acids. Germline lookup yields CDR1 MNHNS and CDR2 SASEGT. CDR3 sequence (DNA): TGTGCCAGCAGTGAGGGGGCGCGTTCACCCCTCCACTTT. Protein product: CASSEGARSPLHF.

The chain carries TRBV29-1 and TRBJ2-2, with TRBD1 matching 8 bases. Germline assignment: CDR1 SQVTM and CDR2 ANQGSEA. The CDR3 totals 14 residues. J lost 1 base, V lost 7 bases, and 5 bases had no gene match. The CDR3 is CSARQGRNTGELFF. The CDR3 coding sequence is TGCAGCGCCAGACAGGGGAGGAACACCGGGGAGCTGTTTTTT.

As regards this clone: Additional DNA sequences in this sample encode the identical CDR3. V usage is TRBV4-3 and J usage is TRBJ2-1, with 7 bases lining up with TRBD2. Germline V gene lookup returns CDR1 LGHNA and CDR2 YSLEER. Losses at the gene ends were 0 bases for V and 0 bases for J; bases not matched to a gene: 2. This CDR3 has 16 residues. The CDR3 bases are TGCGCCAGCAGCCAAGATCCGGGGGGCTCCTACAATGAGCAGTTCTTC. Its translation is CASSQDPGGSYNEQFF.

The gene calls are TRBV2 and TRBJ2-7, with a weak D call TRBD1 (6 bases). The V and J ends lost 1 base and 3 bases respectively, with 13 bases between them. This CDR3 region has 15 residues. Germline V CDR1 and CDR2: SNHLY, FYNNEI. CDR3: CASSEEGRGNYEQYF. As DNA, the CDR3 is TGTGCCAGCAGTGAAGAGGGCAGGGGAAACTACGAGCAGTACTTC.

V usage is TRBV19 and J usage is TRBJ2-4; a possible D gene is TRBD2 (7 bases). The germline gives CDR1 LNHDA, CDR2 SQIVND (reference sequence). CDR3 length: 13 amino acids. The V end lost 5 bases, the J end lost 8 bases, and 13 bases lay between the germline ends. In DNA, the CDR3 is TGTGCCAGTAGTCCGGGGGGCTTATACATTCAGTACTTC. Amino acid sequence: CASSPGGLYIQYF. The full variable domain, its missing parts supplied by reference TRBV19 and TRBJ2-4, is DGGITQSPKYLFRKEGQNVTLSCEQNLNHDAMYWYRQDPGQGLRLIYYSQIVNDFQKGDIAEGYSVSREKKESFPLTVTSAQKNPTAFYLCASSPGGLYIQYFGAGTRLSVL.

The chain couples TRBV7-8 to TRBJ2-3, with no clear D. The CDR3 totals 16 residues. In germline, CDR1 is SGHVS, CDR2 FQNEAQ. Trimming took off 6 bases at V and 0 bases at J, with 16 bases between the two ends. The CDR3 spells CASRETTWRSTDTQYF. CDR3 nucleotides: TGTGCCAGCAGAGAGACCACCTGGCGGAGCACAGATACGCAGTATTTT.

This clone occurred a few times. The chain carries TRBV5-4 and TRBJ1-6, with D hard to call. The V and J ends lost 4 bases and 8 bases respectively, with 16 bases between them. CDR1 is SGHNT and CDR2 is YYREEE in the germline V gene (reference sequence). CDR3 length equals 15 residues. This CDR3 reads CASSPRGARDSPLHF. CDR3 in DNA: TGTGCCAGCAGCCCCCGGGGAGCGAGGGATTCACCCCTCCACTTT.

V and J are TRBV19 and TRBJ2-5, with TRBD1 as a possible D gene (6 bases). This CDR3 region has 14 residues. The V gene lost 1 base and the J gene lost 3 bases, with 9 bases spanning the gap. Germline V lookup: CDR1 LNHDA, CDR2 SQIVND (reference sequence). Here the CDR3 reads CASSIVNREETQYF. CDR3 coding DNA: TGTGCCAGTAGTATAGTAAACAGGGAAGAGACCCAGTACTTC.

The chain has TRBV18 and TRBJ1-6; 9 nucleotides agree with TRBD1. Germline CDR1 reads KGHSH; CDR2 reads LQKENI. J was trimmed by 8 bases and V by 2 bases; bases with no gene match: 4. There are 15 residues in the CDR3. Here the CDR3 reads CASSPTGQGDSPLHF. Written as DNA, the CDR3 is TGTGCCAGCTCACCAACGGGACAGGGAGATTCACCCCTCCACTTT.

This chain joins TRBV4-3 and TRBJ2-7, with D possibly TRBD1 on 6 matching bases. Trimming took 0 bases from V and 2 from J, leaving 8 bases between them. CDR3 length: 14 amino acids. Germline V gene data show CDR1 as LGHNA and CDR2 as YSLEER. The CDR3 DNA reads TGCGCCAGCAGCCAAGAGGGACACACCTACGAGCAGTACTTC. This sequence encodes CASSQEGHTYEQYF.

The chain employs TRBV28 and TRBJ2-7; 10 bases align to TRBD1. The ends lost 7 bases at V and 5 bases at J; junction bases unmatched: 14. CDR3 size: 16 residues. CDR1 MDHEN and CDR2 SYDVKM come from the germline V gene. In nucleotides, the CDR3 is TGTGCCAGCATGAACCTCCGGGACAGGGGTTTCGACGAGCAGTACTTC. Its translation: CASMNLRDRGFDEQYF. The full variable domain, completed using reference TRBV28 and TRBJ2-7, is DVKVTQSSRYLVKRTGEKVFLECVQDMDHENMFWYRQDPGLGLRLIYFSYDVKMKEKGDIPEGYSVSREKKERFSLILESASTNQTSMYLCASMNLRDRGFDEQYFGPGTRLTVT.

The chain joins TRBV4-3 to TRBJ2-7, with D maybe TRBD1 (6 bases). Germline V gene sequence: CDR1 LGHNA, CDR2 YSLEER. The CDR3 extends over 14 amino acids. Between the trimmed V and J ends, which lost 0 bases and 3 bases, there was a span of 9 bases. CDR3 sequence: CASSQETGYYEQYF. CDR3 DNA sequence: TGCGCCAGCAGCCAAGAAACAGGGTACTACGAGCAGTACTTC.

The rearrangement links TRBV10-3 to TRBJ2-1, with D possibly matching TRBD2 (6 bases). The CDR3 is 11 amino acids. In germline, CDR1 is ENHRY, CDR2 SYGVKD. With 2 bases removed from V and 10 bases from J, the gap between germline ends came to 6 bases. CDR3 in amino acids: CAISEAGEQFF. The CDR3 nucleotides are TGTGCCATCAGTGAGGCGGGGGAGCAGTTCTTC.

The chain carries TRBV6-4 and TRBJ2-1, with D possibly being TRBD2 (6 bases). Trimming took 5 bases from V and 8 from J, leaving 19 bases between them. The CDR3 has 15 amino acids. Per germline, CDR1 MRHNA and CDR2 SNTAGT. The CDR3 bases are TGTGCCAGCAGTATTGCGGCGGGGCGGGTGGATGAGCAGTTCTTC. Translation: CASSIAAGRVDEQFF.